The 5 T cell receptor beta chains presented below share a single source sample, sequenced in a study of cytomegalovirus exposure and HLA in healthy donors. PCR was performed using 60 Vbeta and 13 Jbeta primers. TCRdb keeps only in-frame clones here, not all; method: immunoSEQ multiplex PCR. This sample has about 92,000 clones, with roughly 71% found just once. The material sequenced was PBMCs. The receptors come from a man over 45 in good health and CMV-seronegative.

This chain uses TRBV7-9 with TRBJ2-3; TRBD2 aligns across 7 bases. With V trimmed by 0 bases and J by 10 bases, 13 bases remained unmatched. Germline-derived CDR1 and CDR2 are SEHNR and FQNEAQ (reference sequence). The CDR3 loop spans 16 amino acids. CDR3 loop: CASSLAMRGKVEAQYF. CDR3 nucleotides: TGTGCCAGCAGCTTAGCGATGCGGGGGAAAGTCGAGGCGCAGTATTTT.

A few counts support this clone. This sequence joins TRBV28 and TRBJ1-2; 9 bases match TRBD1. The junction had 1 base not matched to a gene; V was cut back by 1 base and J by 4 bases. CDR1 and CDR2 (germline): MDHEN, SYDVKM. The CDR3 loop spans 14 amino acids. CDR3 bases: TGTGCCAGCAGTTTATCGACAGGGGGCTATGGCTACACCTTC. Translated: CASSLSTGGYGYTF.

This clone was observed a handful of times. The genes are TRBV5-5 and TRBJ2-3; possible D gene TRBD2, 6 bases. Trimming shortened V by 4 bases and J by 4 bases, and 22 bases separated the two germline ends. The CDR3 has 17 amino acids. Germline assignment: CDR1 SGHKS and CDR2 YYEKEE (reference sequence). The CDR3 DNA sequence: TGTGCCAGCAGCCCGGGACTCCCCTTTAGTTCAGCAGATACGCAGTATTTT. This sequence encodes CASSPGLPFSSADTQYF.

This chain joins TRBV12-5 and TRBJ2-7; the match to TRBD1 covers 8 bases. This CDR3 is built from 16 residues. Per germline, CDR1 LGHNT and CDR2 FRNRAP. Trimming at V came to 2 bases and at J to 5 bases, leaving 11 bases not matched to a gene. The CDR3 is CASGLTGQGLLHEQYV. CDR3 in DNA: TGTGCTAGTGGTTTGACAGGACAGGGACTCCTCCACGAGCAGTACGTC.

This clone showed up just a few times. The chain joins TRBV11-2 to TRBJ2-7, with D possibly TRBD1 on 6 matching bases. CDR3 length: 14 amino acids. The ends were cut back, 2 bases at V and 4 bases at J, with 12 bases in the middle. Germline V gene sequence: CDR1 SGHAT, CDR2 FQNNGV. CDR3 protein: CASSLLGARYEQYF. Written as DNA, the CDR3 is TGTGCCAGCAGCTTACTGGGGGCAAGGTACGAGCAGTACTTC.